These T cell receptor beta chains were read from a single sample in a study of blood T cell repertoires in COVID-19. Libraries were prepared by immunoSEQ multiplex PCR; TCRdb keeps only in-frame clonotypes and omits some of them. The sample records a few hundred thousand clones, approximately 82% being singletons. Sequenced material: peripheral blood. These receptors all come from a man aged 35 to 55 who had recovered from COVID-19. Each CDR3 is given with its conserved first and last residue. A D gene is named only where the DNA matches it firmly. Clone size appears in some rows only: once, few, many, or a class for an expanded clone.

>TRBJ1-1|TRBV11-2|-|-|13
CASSSGGNTEAFF
TGTGCCAGCAGCTCCGGGGGAAACACTGAAGCTTTCTTT
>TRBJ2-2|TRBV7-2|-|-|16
CASSLVGGTNTGELFF
TGTGCCAGCAGCTTAGTTGGCGGGACGAACACCGGGGAGCTGTTTTTT
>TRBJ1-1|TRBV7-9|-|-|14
CASTLQGGNTEAFF
TGTGCCAGCACCCTACAGGGCGGTAACACTGAAGCTTTCTTT
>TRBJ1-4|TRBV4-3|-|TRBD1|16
CASSRDRGFTNEKLFF
TGCGCCAGCAGCCGGGACAGGGGGTTCACTAATGAAAAACTGTTTTTT
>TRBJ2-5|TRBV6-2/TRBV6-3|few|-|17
CASSYPLTGTQRETQYF
TGTGCCAGCAGTTACCCGCTGACTGGGACACAACGGGAGACCCAGTACTTC
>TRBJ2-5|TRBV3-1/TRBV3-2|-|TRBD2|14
CASSQGGGDETQYF
TGTGCCAGCAGCCAAGGGGGGGGAGACGAGACCCAGTACTTC
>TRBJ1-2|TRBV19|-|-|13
CASSTYRDYGYTF
TGTGCCAGTAGTACCTACAGGGATTATGGCTACACCTTC
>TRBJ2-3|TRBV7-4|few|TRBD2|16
CASSGLAGGPTDTQYF
TGTGCCAGCAGTGGACTAGCGGGGGGGCCCACAGATACGCAGTATTTT
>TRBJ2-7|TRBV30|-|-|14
CAWSLGTRTYEQYF
TGTGCCTGGAGTTTAGGGACACGAACCTACGAGCAGTACTTC
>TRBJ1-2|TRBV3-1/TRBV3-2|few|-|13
CASSLLGYYGYTF
TGTGCCAGCAGCCTCCTTGGCTACTATGGCTACACCTTC
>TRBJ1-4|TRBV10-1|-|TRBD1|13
CASSENRGEKLFF
TGCGCCAGCAGTGAAAACAGGGGTGAAAAACTGTTTTTT
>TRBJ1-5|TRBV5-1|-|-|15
CASSPGGLVVQPQHF
TGCGCCAGCAGCCCTGGCGGGTTGGTGGTGCAGCCCCAGCATTTT
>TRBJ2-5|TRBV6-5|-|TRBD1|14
CASSLGQGSETQYF
TGTGCCAGCAGCCTGGGACAGGGGAGCGAGACCCAGTACTTC
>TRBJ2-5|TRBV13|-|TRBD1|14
CASSLTGGKETQYF
TGTGCCAGCAGCCTGACAGGGGGGAAAGAGACCCAGTACTTC
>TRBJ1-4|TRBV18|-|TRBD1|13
CASSPDRDEKLFF
TGTGCCAGCTCACCAGACAGGGATGAAAAACTGTTTTTT
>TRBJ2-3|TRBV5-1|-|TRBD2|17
CASSSPSGRAGSDTQYF
TGCGCCAGCAGCTCACCTAGCGGGAGGGCCGGGTCAGATACGCAGTATTTT
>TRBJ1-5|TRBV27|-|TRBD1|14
CASSLGQGNQPQHF
TGTGCCAGCAGTTTGGGACAGGGCAATCAGCCCCAGCATTTT
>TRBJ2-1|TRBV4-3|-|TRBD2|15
CASSQEGGRGGEQFF
TGCGCCAGCAGCCAAGAGGGGGGGAGGGGTGGCGAGCAGTTCTTC
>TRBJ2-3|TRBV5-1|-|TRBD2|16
CASSSGTSAGTDTQYF
TGCGCCAGCAGCTCCGGGACTAGCGCTGGCACAGATACGCAGTATTTT
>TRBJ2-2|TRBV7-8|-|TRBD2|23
CASSPSFLLEVAGEGVVAGELFF
TGTGCCAGCAGCCCTAGCTTTCTGCTAGAGGTAGCGGGAGAGGGGGTTGTAGCCGGGGAGCTGTTTTTT
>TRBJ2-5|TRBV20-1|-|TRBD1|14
CSASRPGGLETQYF
TGCAGTGCTAGTAGGCCAGGGGGCTTGGAGACCCAGTACTTC
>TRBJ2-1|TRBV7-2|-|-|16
CASSLASGTLGGEQFF
TGTGCCAGCAGCTTAGCGTCAGGGACTTTGGGGGGTGAGCAGTTCTTC